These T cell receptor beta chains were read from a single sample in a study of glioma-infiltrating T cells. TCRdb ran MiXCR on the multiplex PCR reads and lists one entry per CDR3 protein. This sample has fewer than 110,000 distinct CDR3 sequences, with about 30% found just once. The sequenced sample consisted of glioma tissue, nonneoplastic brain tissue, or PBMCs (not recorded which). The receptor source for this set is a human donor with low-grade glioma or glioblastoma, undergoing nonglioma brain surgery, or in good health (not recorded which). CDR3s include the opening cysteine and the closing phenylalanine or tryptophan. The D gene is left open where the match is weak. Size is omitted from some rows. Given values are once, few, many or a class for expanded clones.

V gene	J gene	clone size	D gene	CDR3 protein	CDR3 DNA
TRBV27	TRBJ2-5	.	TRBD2	CASRGVLDGTSGVLQETQYF	TGTGCCAGCAGGGGCGTTCTGGACGGGACTAGCGGAGTACTCCAAGAGACCCAGTACTTC
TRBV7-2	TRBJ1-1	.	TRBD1	CASLDDRESAEAFF	TGTGCCAGCCTGGATGACAGGGAGTCGGCTGAAGCTTTCTTT
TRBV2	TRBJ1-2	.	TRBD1	CASRASGTGGGYTF	TGTGCCAGCAGAGCCTCCGGGACAGGGGGCGGCTACACCTTC
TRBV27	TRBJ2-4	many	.	CASKDLFGQGIQYF	TGTGCCAGCAAGGACCTTTTCGGACAAGGCATTCAGTACTTC
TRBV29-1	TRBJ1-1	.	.	CSVVFRTPNTEAFF	TGCAGCGTTGTTTTCCGGACACCGAACACTGAAGCTTTCTTT
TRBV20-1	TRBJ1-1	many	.	CSARDEDAYTEAFF	TGCAGTGCTAGAGATGAGGACGCCTACACTGAAGCTTTCTTT
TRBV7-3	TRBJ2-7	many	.	CASSPSAVTYEQYF	TGTGCCAGCAGCCCGTCGGCTGTAACCTACGAGCAGTACTTC
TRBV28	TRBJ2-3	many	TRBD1	CASSPRGQDRPTDTQYF	TGTGCCAGCAGTCCTCGGGGACAGGATCGTCCCACAGATACGCAGTATTTT
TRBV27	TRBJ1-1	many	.	CASSSYLQTPNTEAFF	TGTGCCAGCAGTTCCTACCTTCAAACACCGAACACTGAAGCTTTCTTT
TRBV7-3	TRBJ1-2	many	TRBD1	CASSSFQGGGYTF	TGTGCCAGCAGCTCATTCCAGGGGGGTGGCTACACCTTC
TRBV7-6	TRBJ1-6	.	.	CASSWGSNSPLHF	TGTGCCAGCAGCTGGGGGTCCAATTCACCCCTCCACTTT
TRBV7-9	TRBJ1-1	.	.	CAISLVVPEAFF	TGTGCCATCAGCTTAGTCGTCCCTGAAGCTTTCTTT
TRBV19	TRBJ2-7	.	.	CASSLRASGSSYEQYF	TGTGCCAGTAGTCTTCGGGCCTCAGGGAGCTCCTACGAGCAGTACTTC
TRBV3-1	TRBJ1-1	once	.	CASSQDQLRKGNTEAFF	TGTGCCAGCAGCCAAGATCAGCTCAGGAAGGGAAACACTGAAGCTTTCTTT
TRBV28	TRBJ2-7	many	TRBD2	CASGLAGVREQYF	TGTGCCAGCGGACTAGCGGGGGTACGGGAGCAGTACTTC
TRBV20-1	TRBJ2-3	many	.	CSARYSSLTDTQYF	TGCAGTGCTAGGTACAGCAGCCTTACAGATACGCAGTATTTT
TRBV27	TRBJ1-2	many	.	CASANPPQGVYGYTF	TGTGCCAGCGCGAACCCTCCACAGGGAGTTTATGGCTACACCTTC
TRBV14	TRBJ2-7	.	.	CASSLDCYEQYF	TGTGCCAGCAGCTTAGACTGCTACGAGCAGTACTTC
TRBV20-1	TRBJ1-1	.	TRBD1	CSVFGRGLGTEAFF	TGCAGCGTTTTTGGGAGGGGGCTGGGGACTGAAGCTTTCTTT
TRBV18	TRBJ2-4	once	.	CASSPPVEGAKKNIQYF	TGTGCCAGCTCACCCCCAGTGGAGGGGGCAAAGAAAAACATTCAGTACTTC
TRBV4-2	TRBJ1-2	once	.	CASSQHAGAAYGYTF	TGTGCCAGCAGCCAACACGCGGGGGCGGCCTATGGCTACACCTTC
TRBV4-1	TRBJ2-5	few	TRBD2	CASSQDGGGQETQYF	TGCGCCAGCAGCCAAGATGGCGGGGGGCAAGAGACCCAGTACTTC
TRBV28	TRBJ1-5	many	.	CASSFSGQSNQPQHF	TGTGCCAGCAGTTTTAGTGGGCAGAGCAATCAGCCCCAGCATTTT
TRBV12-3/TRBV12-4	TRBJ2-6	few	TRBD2	CASSLGGGNRANVLTF	TGTGCCAGCAGTTTAGGGGGGGGAAATCGGGCCAACGTCCTGACTTTC
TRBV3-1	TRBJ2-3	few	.	CASSLRLAQYF	TGTGCCAGCAGCCTACGACTAGCGCAGTATTTT
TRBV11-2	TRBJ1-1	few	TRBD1	CASSLGQGPSEAFF	TGTGCCAGCAGCCTGGGACAGGGTCCCTCTGAAGCTTTCTTT
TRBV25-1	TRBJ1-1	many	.	CASSGYRENTEAFF	TGTGCCAGCAGTGGGTACAGGGAGAACACTGAAGCTTTCTTT
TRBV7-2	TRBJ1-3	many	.	CASSLMPISGNTIYF	TGTGCCAGCAGCTTAATGCCGATCTCTGGAAACACCATATATTTT
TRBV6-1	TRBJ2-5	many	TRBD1	CASSLQGYQETQYF	TGTGCCAGCAGCCTACAGGGGTACCAAGAGACCCAGTACTTC
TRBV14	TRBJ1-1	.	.	CASSPQTYTEAFF	TGTGCCAGCAGCCCACAGACTTACACTGAAGCTTTCTTT
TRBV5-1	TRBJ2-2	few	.	CASSLGGSSGELFF	TGCGCCAGCAGCTTGGGTGGGAGCTCCGGGGAGCTGTTTTTT
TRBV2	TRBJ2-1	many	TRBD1	CASSRDRLNNEQFF	TGTGCCAGCAGCCGGGACAGGCTCAACAATGAGCAGTTCTTC
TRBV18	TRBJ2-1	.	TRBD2	CASSPYGGATSYNEQFF	TGTGCCAGCTCACCTTACGGGGGGGCTACCTCCTACAATGAGCAGTTCTTC
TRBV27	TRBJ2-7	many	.	CASSLTSRYEQYF	TGTGCCAGCAGTTTAACTAGCCGCTACGAGCAGTACTTC
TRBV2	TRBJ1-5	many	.	CASSKGSQPQHF	TGTGCCAGCAGTAAGGGGTCCCAGCCCCAGCATTTT
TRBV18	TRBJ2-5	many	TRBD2	CASSPPTSGEETQYF	TGTGCCAGCTCACCACCCACTAGCGGGGAAGAGACCCAGTACTTC
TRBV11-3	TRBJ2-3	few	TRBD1	CASSLGQGRADTQYF	TGTGCCAGCAGCTTGGGACAGGGTCGGGCAGATACGCAGTATTTT
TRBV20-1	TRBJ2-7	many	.	CSASRSSYEQYF	TGCAGTGCTAGTAGAAGCTCCTACGAGCAGTACTTC